The rows below give T cell receptor beta chains drawn from one sample of a study of T cells after yellow fever vaccination. TCRdb used MiXCR to reprocess the 5' RACE reads, holding one entry per CDR3 protein. The sample records some 80,000 distinct CDR3 sequences, 13% being singletons. The sample here was CD8+ T cells not binding an NS4B(214-222) dextramer, sorted from PBMCs, taken roughly 20 days after the first yellow fever vaccination. The receptor set was obtained from a man aged 18 to 30 who received the YFV17D yellow fever vaccine. The CDR3 runs from the conserved cysteine through the conserved F or W. The D gene is left open where the match is weak. Some rows mark clone size as missing; the rest say once, few, many or name a class of expanded clone.

d_call j_call v_call cdr3_length clone_size cdr3_aa cdr3_nt
TRBD2 TRBJ2-1 TRBV4-3 16 NA CASSQRLAGLYNEQFF TGCGCCAGCAGCCAAAGACTAGCGGGGCTATACAATGAGCAGTTCTTC
TRBD1 TRBJ2-7 TRBV5-1 15 few CASSLRGQGPYEQYF TGCGCCAGCAGCTTAAGGGGACAGGGGCCCTACGAGCAGTACTTC
NA TRBJ2-3 TRBV7-9 12 NA CASSLGGATQYF TGTGCCAGCAGCTTAGGGGGGGCTACGCAGTATTTT
NA TRBJ1-3 TRBV13 15 many CASSFGHGSGNTIYF TGTGCCAGCAGCTTCGGACACGGCTCTGGAAACACCATATATTTT
NA TRBJ1-1 TRBV6-2/TRBV6-3 12 few CASSLSRTEAFF TGTGCCAGCAGTCTATCGAGGACTGAAGCTTTCTTT
TRBD2 TRBJ2-3 TRBV20-1 13 few CSARGERRDTQYF TGCAGTGCCCGGGGGGAACGTAGAGATACGCAGTATTTT
NA TRBJ2-7 TRBV11-2 12 NA CASSSIPYEQYF TGTGCCAGCAGCTCCATCCCGTACGAGCAGTACTTC
NA TRBJ2-1 TRBV21-1 14 NA CASSRDVSYNEQFF TGTGCCAGCAGCCGGGACGTCTCCTACAATGAGCAGTTCTTC
TRBD1 TRBJ2-1 TRBV12-3/TRBV12-4 15 NA CASSFGGQGRNEQFF TGTGCCAGCAGTTTTGGGGGACAGGGGCGCAATGAGCAGTTCTTC
TRBD1 TRBJ2-3 TRBV25-1 15 few CASSLYDRGTDTQYF TGTGCCAGCAGCCTTTATGACAGGGGCACAGATACGCAGTATTTT
NA TRBJ2-3 TRBV6-2/TRBV6-3 15 few CASRKRAQGTDTQYF TGTGCCAGCAGAAAGAGAGCCCAGGGCACAGATACGCAGTATTTT
NA TRBJ1-1 TRBV5-8 14 NA CASSQPSFNTEAFF TGTGCCAGCAGCCAACCGTCCTTCAACACTGAAGCTTTCTTT
NA TRBJ1-5 TRBV5-6 13 few CASSRGFFQPQHF TGTGCCAGCTCGCGGGGGTTCTTTCAGCCCCAGCATTTT
NA TRBJ2-1 TRBV5-1 15 NA CASSLADHGSWEQFF TGCGCCAGCAGCTTGGCCGATCACGGGTCCTGGGAGCAGTTCTTC
TRBD2 TRBJ2-2 TRBV12-3/TRBV12-4 15 few CASSLRLAGTGELFF TGTGCCAGCAGTTTACGACTAGCTGGCACCGGGGAGCTGTTTTTT
TRBD2 TRBJ2-7 TRBV10-3 15 few CATNQRRGGDHEQYF TGTGCCACCAACCAGCGTCGGGGGGGGGATCACGAGCAGTACTTC
NA TRBJ2-7 TRBV4-1 13 NA CATSAMGAYEQYF TGCGCCACCTCCGCCATGGGCGCCTACGAGCAGTACTTC
NA TRBJ1-2 TRBV29-1 14 NA CSVEDRHAVYGYTF TGCAGCGTTGAAGATCGACACGCCGTCTATGGCTACACCTTC
NA TRBJ1-1 TRBV6-5 14 NA CASSYILGNTEAFF TGTGCCAGCAGTTACATATTGGGAAACACTGAAGCTTTCTTT
NA TRBJ1-2 TRBV3-1 11 few CASFGGDGYTF TGTGCCAGCTTCGGGGGGGATGGCTACACCTTC
NA TRBJ2-5 TRBV7-3 14 few CASSLSPSQETQYF TGTGCCAGCAGCTTAAGCCCCAGCCAAGAGACCCAGTACTTC
NA TRBJ1-2 TRBV27 13 few CASATGGSYGYTF TGTGCCAGTGCCACCGGGGGGTCCTATGGCTACACCTTC
NA TRBJ2-7 TRBV12-3/TRBV12-4 13 few CASTPYGRVEQYF TGTGCCAGCACTCCCTACGGACGGGTCGAGCAGTACTTC
NA TRBJ1-2 TRBV4-2 12 NA CATGRTENGYTF TGTGCCACCGGGAGGACTGAGAATGGCTACACCTTC
TRBD1 TRBJ2-7 TRBV7-6 15 few CASSPGQGGLYEQYF TGTGCCAGCAGCCCCGGACAGGGGGGCCTCTACGAGCAGTACTTC
TRBD2 TRBJ2-1 TRBV20-1 15 few CSANPLGGGWGEQFF TGCAGTGCTAACCCTCTTGGCGGGGGGTGGGGTGAGCAGTTCTTC
TRBD1 TRBJ2-1 TRBV5-6 20 few CASSLEFARGPFPSYNEQFF TGTGCCAGCAGCTTGGAATTCGCCAGGGGGCCTTTCCCCTCCTACAATGAGCAGTTCTTC
NA TRBJ2-3 TRBV7-3 15 NA CASSSSSSGTDTQYF TGTGCCAGCAGCTCCTCAAGTTCGGGAACAGATACGCAGTATTTT
TRBD2 TRBJ2-2 TRBV29-1 16 few CSVETARGTLGGELFF TGCAGCGTTGAAACAGCGCGGGGGACCCTAGGCGGGGAGCTGTTTTTT
NA TRBJ2-3 TRBV6-5 14 few CASSLRGFLDTQYF TGTGCCAGCAGCCTTAGGGGGTTCTTGGATACGCAGTATTTT
NA TRBJ1-4 TRBV6-5 16 few CASRKPTIGHGPVLFF TGTGCCAGCAGAAAACCAACAATCGGGCACGGCCCGGTACTGTTTTTT
TRBD1 TRBJ1-3 TRBV6-5 17 NA CASSYSYRGSSGNTIYF TGTGCCAGCAGTTACTCGTACAGGGGGAGCTCTGGAAACACCATATATTTT
TRBD1 TRBJ2-3 TRBV4-3 15 few CASSKGDRGGYTQYF TGCGCCAGCAGCAAGGGGGACAGGGGGGGATATACGCAGTATTTT
NA TRBJ2-1 TRBV2 12 many CASSWQLNEQFF TGTGCCAGCAGTTGGCAACTAAATGAGCAGTTCTTC
TRBD1 TRBJ2-7 TRBV5-4 15 NA CASRINGQGVYEQYF TGTGCCAGCAGAATAAACGGACAGGGAGTCTACGAGCAGTACTTC
NA TRBJ2-2 TRBV30 14 few CAWSVIIGAGELFF TGTGCCTGGAGTGTAATAATTGGGGCCGGGGAGCTGTTTTTT
TRBD2 TRBJ2-7 TRBV4-1 14 few CASSPGGGVYEQYF TGCGCCAGCAGCCCCGGCGGGGGGGTTTACGAGCAGTACTTC
NA TRBJ2-1 TRBV7-3 13 NA CASSSFQGNEQFF TGTGCCAGCAGCTCATTCCAGGGCAATGAGCAGTTCTTC
NA TRBJ1-1 TRBV12-3/TRBV12-4 15 NA CASSYGGRAHTEAFF TGTGCCAGCAGCTACGGTGGCCGGGCGCACACTGAAGCTTTCTTT
NA TRBJ1-1 TRBV7-9 15 few CASSRTEAGGTEAFF TGTGCCAGCAGCAGAACGGAGGCAGGAGGTACTGAAGCTTTCTTT
NA TRBJ1-6 TRBV4-1 15 NA CASSQAHSYNSPLHF TGCGCCAGCAGCCAAGCTCACTCCTATAATTCACCCCTCCACTTT
TRBD1 TRBJ2-7 TRBV6-1 15 few CASRQGQGHAYEQYF TGTGCCAGCCGACAGGGGCAGGGACATGCCTACGAGCAGTACTTC
NA TRBJ1-3 TRBV10-3 15 few CAISESGGSGNTIYF TGTGCCATCAGTGAGTCGGGAGGCTCTGGAAACACCATATATTTT
TRBD1 TRBJ2-1 TRBV9 15 many CASSVQGAIVDEQFF TGTGCCAGCAGCGTACAGGGGGCGATTGTGGATGAGCAGTTCTTC
NA TRBJ2-1 TRBV4-2 15 few CASSQDRLAGNEQFF TGTGCCAGCAGCCAAGATCGCCTAGCAGGCAATGAGCAGTTCTTC
NA TRBJ1-1 TRBV4-1 14 few CASSQDRGMSEAFF TGCGCCAGCAGCCAAGATAGGGGTATGTCTGAAGCTTTCTTT
TRBD2 TRBJ2-5 TRBV11-2 18 NA CASSHPALSGEDLETQYF TGTGCCAGCAGCCACCCCGCCCTTAGCGGGGAAGATTTAGAGACCCAGTACTTC
NA TRBJ1-3 TRBV4-3 15 many CASSPGLSSGNTIYF TGCGCCAGCAGCCCGGGACTGAGCTCTGGAAACACCATATATTTT
TRBD1 TRBJ2-7 TRBV2 15 NA CASSHGTGNHYEQYF TGTGCCAGCAGTCACGGGACAGGGAATCACTACGAGCAGTACTTC
NA TRBJ2-3 TRBV19 12 NA CASSSGDGTQYF TGTGCCAGTAGTAGCGGGGATGGTACGCAGTATTTT
TRBD2 TRBJ2-4 TRBV4-2 16 NA CASSQGSSGVLGIQYF TGTGCCAGCAGCCAAGGCTCTAGCGGGGTCCTTGGCATTCAGTACTTC
TRBD1 TRBJ2-3 TRBV12-3/TRBV12-4 18 many CASRQEEVGTASTDTQYF TGTGCCAGCAGACAGGAAGAGGTCGGGACAGCTAGCACAGATACGCAGTATTTT
NA TRBJ2-6 TRBV20-1 18 NA CSARTGGDPYSGANVLTF TGCAGTGCTAGAACCGGCGGGGACCCTTACTCTGGGGCCAACGTCCTGACTTTC
TRBD1 TRBJ2-1 TRBV5-1 16 many CASSLGFGTGFNEQFF TGCGCCAGCAGCTTGGGGTTTGGGACAGGGTTCAATGAGCAGTTCTTC
TRBD2 TRBJ2-1 TRBV7-6 18 few CASSPGVAGGRGYNEQFF TGTGCCAGCAGCCCCGGAGTAGCGGGGGGGCGAGGCTACAATGAGCAGTTCTTC
TRBD2 TRBJ2-7 TRBV6-2/TRBV6-3 15 NA CASSRTSGGYYEQYF TGTGCCAGCAGTCGGACTAGCGGGGGTTACTACGAGCAGTACTTC
NA TRBJ1-2 TRBV20-1 12 few CSAPRNPGGYTF TGCAGTGCTCCCCGGAACCCGGGCGGCTACACCTTC
NA TRBJ1-5 TRBV12-3/TRBV12-4 13 NA CASSLSLGAAQHF TGTGCCAGCAGTTTAAGTCTGGGGGCGGCCCAGCATTTT
NA TRBJ1-2 TRBV27 15 NA CASSLDRRFNYGYTF TGTGCCAGCAGTTTAGACAGACGATTTAACTATGGCTACACCTTC
NA TRBJ2-7 TRBV30 11 NA CAQNTRGEQYF TGTGCTCAAAATACAAGGGGCGAGCAGTACTTC